The 24 T cell receptor beta chains below were found in one sample sequenced in a study of cytomegalovirus exposure and HLA in healthy donors. The PCR made use of 60 Vbeta and 13 Jbeta primers. Only in-frame clones appear in the TCRdb table, and some are missing; sequencing was by immunoSEQ multiplex PCR. This table has tens of thousands of clones, about 78% appearing once. Sequenced sample: PBMCs. Receptor source: a male donor in good health and CMV-seronegative.

This clone was found a few times. V usage is TRBV29-1 and J usage is TRBJ2-6; 8 nucleotides agree with TRBD2. Germline CDR1 SQVTM, CDR2 ANQGSEA. Losses at the gene ends were 7 bases for V and 4 bases for J; bases not matched to a gene: 6. CDR3 size: 14 residues. CDR3 bases: TGCAGCGCCAGACTAGCGACAGGGGCCAACGTCCTGACTTTC. It translates to CSARLATGANVLTF. Full variable domain (missing parts from reference TRBV29-1 and TRBJ2-6): SAVISQKPSRDICQRGTSLTIQCQVDSQVTMMFWYRQQPGQSLTLIATANQGSEATYESGFVIDKFPISRPNLTFSTLTVSNMSPEDSSIYLCSARLATGANVLTFGAGSRLTVL.

On this clone itself: Other DNA sequences within the sample encode an identical CDR3. V and J are TRBV27 and TRBJ2-5, with 12 nucleotides matching TRBD1. Germline values: CDR1 MNHEY, CDR2 SMNVEV (reference sequence). The CDR3 length is 15 residues. V gave up 6 bases and J gave up 5 bases; unmatched junction bases: 7. As DNA, the CDR3 is TGTGCCAGCAGCCACCGGGACAGGGGGCGGGAGACCCAGTACTTC. As protein: CASSHRDRGRETQYF.

Here the CDR3 reads CASSLGGAIYNEQFF. For the CDR3, the DNA is TGTGCCAGCAGCCTCGGGGGGGCTATATACAATGAGCAGTTCTTC. The gene calls are TRBV5-8 and TRBJ2-1, with 8 bases that match TRBD2. This CDR3 is 15 amino acids long. V trimming: 4 bases; J trimming: 4 bases; junction bases outside the gene matches: 7. Germline V gene sequence: CDR1 SGHTS, CDR2 YDEGEE.

V gene TRBV7-8 combines with J gene TRBJ1-2, with a possible D match to TRBD1 (6 bases). Germline V gene sequence: CDR1 SGHVS, CDR2 FQNEAQ. CDR3 length equals 13 residues. Trimming shortened V by 4 bases and J by 5 bases, and 11 bases separated the two germline ends. This CDR3 reads CASSSGQLYGYTF. CDR3 DNA sequence: TGTGCCAGCAGCTCCGGACAGCTATATGGCTACACCTTC.

The chain carries TRBV5-1 and TRBJ2-2; weak D call: TRBD2 (6 bases). The germline gives CDR1 SGHRS, CDR2 YFSETQ. CDR3 length equals 13 residues. The V and J ends lost 4 bases and 6 bases respectively, with 10 bases between them. The CDR3 DNA sequence: TGCGCCAGCAGCATCGGCGGGGCCGGGGAGCTGTTTTTT. It specifies CASSIGGAGELFF.

V gene TRBV19 combines with J gene TRBJ2-7; D not certain. Trimming cost V 4 bases and J 3 bases, with 16 bases left between them. Looked up from germline, CDR1 is LNHDA and CDR2 is SQIVND (reference sequence). The CDR3 sequence is 15 residues long. The CDR3 reads CASSTRSDGNYEQYF. CDR3 coding DNA: TGTGCCAGTAGTACCCGAAGCGACGGAAACTACGAGCAGTACTTC.

The rearrangement joins TRBV7-6 to TRBJ2-3; D not resolved. Trimming pared 1 base from V and 0 bases from J, leaving 11 bases between. Germline values: CDR1 SGHVS, CDR2 FNYEAQ. CDR3 length: 16 amino acids. This chain's CDR3 is CASSLGGSPSTDTQYF. For the CDR3, the DNA is TGTGCCAGCAGCTTAGGAGGCAGCCCTAGCACAGATACGCAGTATTTT. Complete variable domain (other parts from reference TRBV7-6 and TRBJ2-3): GAGVSQSPRYKVTKRGQDVALRCDPISGHVSLYWYRQALGQGPEFLTYFNYEAQQDKSGLPNDRFSAERPEGSISTLTIQRTEQRDSAMYRCASSLGGSPSTDTQYFGPGTRLTVL.

The chain is built from TRBV27 and TRBJ1-5; TRBD1 matches 7 bases. The germline V gene has CDR1 MNHEY and CDR2 SMNVEV (reference sequence). The CDR3 loop spans 14 amino acids. The J segment lost 7 bases and the V segment lost 3 bases, leaving 6 bases of the junction unmatched. The CDR3, as DNA: TGTGCCAGCAGTTTGAGAGGGGGCAGCCAGCCCCAGCATTTT. This gives the protein CASSLRGGSQPQHF.

The chain combines TRBV5-1 with TRBJ2-7, with D unresolved. Germline lookup yields CDR1 SGHRS and CDR2 YFSETQ. The CDR3 is 14 amino acids. The V and J ends lost 7 bases and 0 bases respectively, with 14 bases between them. The CDR3 DNA reads as TGCGCCAGCGGAGTAAGAAGTAGCTCCTACGAGCAGTACTTC. Residues: CASGVRSSSYEQYF.

The chain combines TRBV6-5 with TRBJ1-5; 7 bases are shared with TRBD1. Germline CDR1 MNHEY, CDR2 SVGAGI. Trimming removed 6 bases from V and 4 bases from J; junction bases left unmatched: 9. The CDR3 totals 15 residues. CDR3: CASSLDRALNQPQHF. The CDR3 DNA follows: TGTGCCAGCAGCCTCGACAGGGCCTTAAATCAGCCCCAGCATTTT.

This chain links TRBV5-6 with TRBJ1-5; D unresolved. The CDR3 is 15 residues long. CDR1 is SGHDT and CDR2 is YYEEEE in the germline V gene. The V end lost 1 base, the J end lost 2 bases, and 10 bases lay between the germline ends. As DNA, the CDR3 is TGTGCCAGCAGCTTGTGGGGAGTTGGCAATCAGCCCCAGCATTTT. Its translation: CASSLWGVGNQPQHF.

The chain recombines TRBV5-4 with TRBJ2-1; 8 bases fit TRBD1. This CDR3 spans 17 amino acids. J gave up 8 bases and V 0 bases, and 13 bases lay outside the gene matches. The V gene's germline CDR1 is SGHNT and CDR2 YYREEE (reference sequence). CDR3 bases: TGTGCCAGCAGCTTGGAAGCAGGGCAGGGGGCTATCGATGAGCAGTTCTTC. Protein: CASSLEAGQGAIDEQFF.

The chain combines TRBV28 with TRBJ1-5; D may be TRBD1 (6 bases). V was pared by 3 bases and J by 7 bases, with 19 bases between. Germline V gene sequence: CDR1 MDHEN, CDR2 SYDVKM. CDR3 length: 16 amino acids. CDR3 loop: CASSLDQGPYAQPQHF. The CDR3 region has the DNA TGTGCCAGCAGTTTGGATCAGGGGCCCTACGCGCAGCCCCAGCATTTT. Complete variable domain (other parts from reference TRBV28 and TRBJ1-5): DVKVTQSSRYLVKRTGEKVFLECVQDMDHENMFWYRQDPGLGLRLIYFSYDVKMKEKGDIPEGYSVSREKKERFSLILESASTNQTSMYLCASSLDQGPYAQPQHFGDGTRLSIL.

This clone has just a few counts. The DNA for the CDR3 is TGTGCCAGCAGTGAATCCCCAGGGTACACCGGGGAGCTGTTTTTT. Protein sequence: CASSESPGYTGELFF. The chain couples TRBV25-1 to TRBJ2-2, with a tentative D call TRBD1 (5 bases). Trimming stripped 1 base from V and 3 bases from J, with 9 bases between. The CDR3 runs to 15 residues. Germline loops: CDR1 MGHDK, CDR2 SYGVNS.

A note on this clone: Its ends do not fully match the called genes, so a read error is possible. V usage is TRBV6-1 and J usage is TRBJ1-5; D is unresolved. The CDR3 totals 14 residues. The germline V gene has CDR1 MNHNS and CDR2 SASEGT. Written as DNA, the CDR3 is TGTGCCAGCAGTGCTGCGGGAAGCAATCAGCCCCAGAATTTT. It specifies CASSAAGSNQPQNF.

This sequence joins TRBV9 and TRBJ2-2, with 8 nucleotides matching TRBD1. The CDR3 runs to 18 residues. The V gene end was trimmed by 4 bases and the J gene end by 5 bases; junction bases not matched to a gene: 16. CDR1 is SGDLS and CDR2 is YYNGEE in the germline V gene. This CDR3 reads CASSRGSGQGAITGELFF. In nucleotides, the CDR3 is TGTGCCAGCAGCCGGGGGTCTGGTCAGGGGGCGATTACCGGGGAGCTGTTTTTT.

The chain joins TRBV14 to TRBJ2-1, with 9 bases that match TRBD2. Unmatched junction bases numbered 4, after V lost 4 bases and J lost 3 bases. The germline V gene has CDR1 SGHDN and CDR2 FVKESK. CDR3 size: 15 residues. CDR3: CASSPLAGSYNEQFF. For the CDR3, the DNA is TGTGCCAGCAGCCCTCTAGCGGGAAGCTACAATGAGCAGTTCTTC.

The gene calls are TRBV29-1 and TRBJ2-1; 10 positions agree with TRBD2. V dropped 4 bases and J dropped 9; count of bases not matched to a gene: 12. The CDR3 runs 15 residues. CDR1 is SQVTM and CDR2 is ANQGSEA in the germline V gene. The CDR3 loop is CSVGGEAGGLGEQFF. The CDR3 coding sequence is TGCAGCGTTGGGGGCGAAGCGGGAGGGTTGGGTGAGCAGTTCTTC.

This chain links TRBV19 with TRBJ2-7; D unresolved. CDR1 and CDR2 from the germline V gene are LNHDA and SQIVND (reference sequence). This CDR3 region has 13 residues. Trimming removed 3 bases from V and 2 bases from J, with 8 bases in between. DNA of the CDR3: TGTGCCAGTAGTATCCCAGGCACCTACGAGCAGTACTTC. Translated: CASSIPGTYEQYF.

The chain has TRBV9 and TRBJ2-2; D might be TRBD2 (5 bases). The CDR3 is made up of 15 amino acids. Germline loops: CDR1 SGDLS, CDR2 YYNGEE. Trimming stripped 4 bases from V and 1 base from J, with 11 bases between. CDR3 amino acids: CASSPLGVNTGELFF. The CDR3 nucleotides are TGTGCCAGCAGCCCCCTCGGGGTGAACACCGGGGAGCTGTTTTTT.

As for this clone: An end of the junction differs from the germline gene, which may be a read error. The chain has TRBV2 and TRBJ1-5, with TRBD1 identical over 10 bases. Germline V gene data show CDR1 as SNHLY and CDR2 as FYNNEI. This CDR3 is built from 15 residues. This chain's CDR3 is CASTETGGADQPQNF. The CDR3 nucleotides are TGTGCCAGCACCGAGACAGGGGGCGCGGATCAGCCCCAGAATTTT.

The V and J genes are TRBV7-2 and TRBJ2-3; D unclear. CDR1 and CDR2 from the germline V gene are SGHTA and FQGNSA. V lost 1 base to trimming and J lost 4 bases, with 9 bases between them. The CDR3 has 14 amino acids. In DNA form, the CDR3 reads TGTGCCAGCAGCTTAGATGTAGCCTCAGATACGCAGTATTTT. Amino acid sequence: CASSLDVASDTQYF.

This clone has a single count. The genes are TRBV7-2 and TRBJ2-5, with 8 bases lining up with TRBD2. Germline V lookup: CDR1 SGHTA, CDR2 FQGNSA. This CDR3 region has 15 residues. Unmatched junction bases numbered 7, after V lost 7 bases and J lost 0 bases. CDR3 DNA: TGTGCCAGCATGCGTAGCGGGGCGTACCAAGAGACCCAGTACTTC. Protein sequence: CASMRSGAYQETQYF.

J is TRBJ2-7 and V is TRBV10-2; TRBD2 agrees at 14 bases. The J segment lost 4 bases and the V segment lost 7 bases, leaving 9 bases of the junction unmatched. This CDR3 is built from 16 residues. CDR1 and CDR2 from the germline V gene are WSHSY and SAAADI. The CDR3 nucleotides read TGCGCCAGCACGGGACTAGCGGGAGATTTAACGTACGAGCAGTACTTC. It translates to CASTGLAGDLTYEQYF.